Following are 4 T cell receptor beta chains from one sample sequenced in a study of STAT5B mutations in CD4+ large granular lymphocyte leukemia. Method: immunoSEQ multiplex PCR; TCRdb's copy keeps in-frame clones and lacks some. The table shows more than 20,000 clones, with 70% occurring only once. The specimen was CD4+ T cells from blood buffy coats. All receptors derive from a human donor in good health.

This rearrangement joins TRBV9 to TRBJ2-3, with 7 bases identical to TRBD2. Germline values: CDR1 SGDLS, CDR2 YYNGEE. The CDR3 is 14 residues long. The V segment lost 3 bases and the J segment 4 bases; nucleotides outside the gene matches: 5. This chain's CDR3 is CASSAGGLADTQYF. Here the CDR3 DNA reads TGTGCCAGCAGCGCGGGAGGTCTCGCAGATACGCAGTATTTT.

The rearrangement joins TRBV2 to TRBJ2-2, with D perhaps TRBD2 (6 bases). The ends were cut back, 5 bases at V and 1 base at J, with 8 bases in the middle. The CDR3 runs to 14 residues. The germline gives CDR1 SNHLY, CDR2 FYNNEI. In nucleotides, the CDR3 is TGTGCCAGCAGTTTAGCGGTGAACACCGGGGAGCTGTTTTTT. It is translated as CASSLAVNTGELFF.

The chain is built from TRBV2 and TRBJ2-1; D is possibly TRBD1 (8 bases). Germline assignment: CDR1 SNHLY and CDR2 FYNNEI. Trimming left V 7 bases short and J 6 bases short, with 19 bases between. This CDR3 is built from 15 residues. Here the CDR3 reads CASIPDRVAGNEQFF. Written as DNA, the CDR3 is TGTGCCAGCATTCCGGACAGGGTAGCGGGCAATGAGCAGTTCTTC.

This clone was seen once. The CDR3 nucleotides read TGTGCCAGCAGCTCCGGACTAGCGGGCATGATTGGCAATGAGCAGTTCTTC. This codes for CASSSGLAGMIGNEQFF. V usage is TRBV7-9 and J usage is TRBJ2-1; TRBD2 matches at 11 bases. This CDR3 spans 17 amino acids. The trim removed 4 bases at V and 6 bases at J, leaving 11 bases unmatched. CDR1 and CDR2 from the germline V gene are SEHNR and FQNEAQ (reference sequence).